These T cell receptor beta chains were read from a single sample in a study of T cell responses to AZD1222 COVID-19 vaccine. The repertoire was sequenced with immunoSEQ multiplex PCR; TCRdb's copy has only in-frame clones and lacks some. This table holds about 190,000 clones, 80% to 90% found once. This material consisted of peripheral blood, taken on day 0 of AZD1222 vaccination. The receptors were gathered from an adult in good health. The CDR3 runs from the conserved cysteine through the conserved F or W. Each record gives: clone size, V gene, CDR3 length, D gene, J gene, CDR3 DNA, CDR3 protein. A D gene is named only where the DNA matches it firmly. Some rows have no size entry. The others give once, few or many, or a class for an expanded clone.

abundance: once; v_gene: TRBV30; len: 13; d_gene: .; j_gene: TRBJ1-6; CDR3nt: TGTGCCTGGAGTGAAAGGACTAATTCACCCCTCCACTTT; CDR3aa: CAWSERTNSPLHF
abundance: .; v_gene: TRBV30; len: 13; d_gene: .; j_gene: TRBJ2-1; CDR3nt: TGTGCCTGGAGCCGGGGCCTCTACAATGAGCAGTTCTTC; CDR3aa: CAWSRGLYNEQFF
abundance: .; v_gene: TRBV24-1; len: 16; d_gene: TRBD1; j_gene: TRBJ2-7; CDR3nt: TGTGCCACCAGTGACTCCCTTGGGACAGGGGAATACGAGCAGTACTTC; CDR3aa: CATSDSLGTGEYEQYF
abundance: .; v_gene: TRBV19; len: 14; d_gene: .; j_gene: TRBJ2-1; CDR3nt: TGTGCCAGTAGTACCCCGGGGAGCGACAATGAGCAGTTCTTC; CDR3aa: CASSTPGSDNEQFF
abundance: .; v_gene: TRBV7-8; len: 14; d_gene: .; j_gene: TRBJ1-2; CDR3nt: TGTGCCAGCAGCCCCAGAACCTCACCCGTTGGCTACACCTTC; CDR3aa: CASSPRTSPVGYTF
abundance: .; v_gene: TRBV5-6; len: 17; d_gene: .; j_gene: TRBJ1-2; CDR3nt: TGTGCCAGCAGCCCCGGGGGCAGGTTCCGATCTAACTATGGCTACACCTTC; CDR3aa: CASSPGGRFRSNYGYTF
abundance: .; v_gene: TRBV6-4; len: 19; d_gene: TRBD2; j_gene: TRBJ2-5; CDR3nt: TGTGCCAGCAGTGACTTATCTAGCGGGGGAACCAATTTCCAAGAGACCCAGTACTTC; CDR3aa: CASSDLSSGGTNFQETQYF
abundance: .; v_gene: TRBV6-5; len: 15; d_gene: .; j_gene: TRBJ1-4; CDR3nt: TGTGCCAGCAGTCCGATGTGGGGTCAAGGAGAAAAACTGTTTTTT; CDR3aa: CASSPMWGQGEKLFF
abundance: .; v_gene: TRBV6-2/TRBV6-3; len: 17; d_gene: TRBD1; j_gene: TRBJ1-1; CDR3nt: TGTGCCAGCAGTTACGGGGGACAGGGGGTAAAGAACACTGAAGCTTTCTTT; CDR3aa: CASSYGGQGVKNTEAFF
abundance: .; v_gene: TRBV27; len: 16; d_gene: .; j_gene: TRBJ1-4; CDR3nt: TGTGCCAGCAGTTCGACAGCGGCGGGTTTTAATGAAAAACTGTTTTTT; CDR3aa: CASSSTAAGFNEKLFF
abundance: .; v_gene: TRBV2; len: 14; d_gene: .; j_gene: TRBJ2-1; CDR3nt: TGTGCCAGCAACCGGGCGGGGTCATACAATGAGCAGTTCTTC; CDR3aa: CASNRAGSYNEQFF
abundance: .; v_gene: TRBV7-3; len: 15; d_gene: .; j_gene: TRBJ2-3; CDR3nt: TGTGCCAGCAGCTTAGCAGGGACGAGTTATGATACGCAGTATTTT; CDR3aa: CASSLAGTSYDTQYF
abundance: .; v_gene: TRBV7-8; len: 17; d_gene: .; j_gene: TRBJ2-3; CDR3nt: TGTGCCAGCAGTCCCTCTGAGGCAGGGCCTAGCACAGATACGCAGTATTTT; CDR3aa: CASSPSEAGPSTDTQYF
abundance: .; v_gene: TRBV12-5; len: 16; d_gene: .; j_gene: TRBJ2-2; CDR3nt: TGTGCTAGTGGTTTGGGCTCTACATTTCATCCCGGGGAGCTGTTTTTT; CDR3aa: CASGLGSTFHPGELFF
abundance: once; v_gene: TRBV27; len: 16; d_gene: .; j_gene: TRBJ1-1; CDR3nt: TGTGCCAGCAGTCGCATTTCGCTGGACAGAGGGACTGAAGCTTTCTTT; CDR3aa: CASSRISLDRGTEAFF
abundance: .; v_gene: TRBV11-2; len: 14; d_gene: .; j_gene: TRBJ1-2; CDR3nt: TGTGCCAGCAGCTTAGATTTTCTCGGGAAGGGCTACACCTTC; CDR3aa: CASSLDFLGKGYTF